This T cell receptor beta chain originates from a study of blood T cell repertoires in COVID-19 (dated by TCRdb to about 2020). Context from the whole study: Samples covering the acute and convalescent phases of COVID-19 were provided by collaborators in the United States, Italy and Spain. HLA class I and class II types, where available, came from metadata supplied by the sample provider rather than from assay-based typing. Subjects who had been exposed to COVID-19, were actively infected with it, or had recovered from it provided the deeply sampled blood TCRbeta repertoires that made up the dataset. Sample metadata almost always included a de-identified subject ID, COVID-19 status, age in years and sex. The samples were drawn from the first 160 participants of the ongoing ImmuneRACE study and from more than 1,000 subjects provided by 6 global collaborators. The repertoires were released in a freely available public database meant as a resource for research on the immune response to SARS-CoV-2. The material from the prospective study consisted of cDNA or gDNA derived from T cells, B-cell-depleted T cells, or PBMCs. General study outcomes and caveats: The amount of clinical and demographic metadata varied by source and participant and was provided uncurated.

Comment on this clone: What antigen it recognizes has not been identified. Per-nucleotide qualities are absent, and no much larger clonotype sits a single base away.

The CDR3, cysteine through phenylalanine, is 18 amino acids long. Left in the record is the CDR3 DNA by itself, 54 bases read in frame from the first base. CDR1 and CDR2, per the germline V gene, are MGHRA and YSYEKL. V is cut by 0 bases and J by 4 bases, and the space between the germline ends is 16 bases. Participants in the prospective study were aged roughly 18 to 100 years, lived in under 30 United States geographic areas, and enrolled through a virtual design. In the prospective study, cohorts were assigned on the basis of participant-reported clinical history obtained from a screening survey and a study questionnaire. Exposed participants were defined as having been in contact with someone with a PCR-confirmed or clinician-diagnosed COVID-19 case within 2 weeks of study entry. In the prospective study, whole blood, serum and a nasopharyngeal or oropharyngeal swab were collected from each participant by mobile phlebotomists. Additional blood draws and questionnaires over an approximately two-month period could optionally be provided by prospective study participants. Blood samples from the prospective study were shipped frozen or at room temperature prior to DNA extraction.

TCRbeta CDR3 regions were amplified from genomic DNA using the immunoSEQ Assay, a bias-controlled multiplex PCR. Concerning the study's data processing: The number of nucleated cells in each sample was estimated from the amplification of reference gene primers within the assay. To quantify the absolute abundance of each unique TCRbeta CDR3 rearrangement, sequence reads were collapsed and filtered. For each sample, productive Simpson clonality was calculated by taking the square root of Simpson's diversity index across productive rearrangements. In its TCRdb copy, this immuneACCESS table keeps in-frame sequences only and misses some clones. Where compared with another copy, unresolved V genes explain less than half of these, and the others have no known cause. From that table come the V and J calls and clone size; the DNA was used to work out D and trimming. The sample data list about 320,000 clones, and roughly 85% of these were observed just once. The leading ten clones occupy approximately 1.9% of the sample.

This sequence originates from a woman in her 30s who had been exposed to COVID-19. Sequenced input: PBMCs or T cells enriched from blood (not recorded which). The receptor chain draws on TRBV4-1 and TRBJ1-6; TRBD1 is perhaps the D gene, given 5 matching bases. The CDR3 region reads CASSQEGQGTSYNSPLHF. The bases read TGCGCCAGCAGCCAAGAGGGGCAGGGTACTTCGTATAATTCACCCCTCCACTTT.